Following are 10 T cell receptor beta chains from one sample sequenced in a study of blood T cell repertoires in COVID-19. Generated by immunoSEQ multiplex PCR, the TCRdb table keeps only in-frame clones and is missing some. The sample lists hundreds of thousands of clones, about 85% occurring once. Input material: peripheral blood. The source is a woman aged 80 or over with active or convalescent COVID-19.

The chain combines TRBV18 with TRBJ2-1; 8 positions match TRBD1. This CDR3 region has 17 residues. In germline, CDR1 is KGHSH, CDR2 LQKENI. V shed 1 base and J 9 bases; nucleotides not matched to a gene: 14. This chain's CDR3 is CASSPQMGRGPEGEQFF. The DNA of the CDR3 is TGTGCCAGCTCACCACAAATGGGCAGGGGGCCAGAAGGTGAGCAGTTCTTC.

The rearrangement links TRBV18 to TRBJ1-1, with 10 nucleotides matching TRBD1. The CDR3 runs to 16 residues. The germline gives CDR1 KGHSH, CDR2 LQKENI. After removal of 4 bases from V and 4 bases from J, the junction contained 9 bases not matched to a gene. CDR3 residues: CASSLQGTGEGTEAFF. The CDR3 nucleotides are TGTGCCAGCTCACTCCAAGGGACAGGGGAGGGCACTGAAGCTTTCTTT.

The chain has TRBV9 and TRBJ2-7; tentatively, D is TRBD1 (6 bases). Germline CDR1 reads SGDLS; CDR2 reads YYNGEE. V was cut by 3 bases and J by 6 bases, with 25 bases left in between. The CDR3 extends over 17 amino acids. CDR3 loop: CASSARPIYRVEGEQYF. The CDR3 nucleotides read TGTGCCAGCAGCGCCCGCCCGATCTACAGGGTGGAAGGCGAGCAGTACTTC.

The chain recombines TRBV19 with TRBJ1-4, with D uncertain. V was shortened by 3 bases and J by 7 bases, with 9 bases between the two germline ends. The CDR3 extends over 13 amino acids. Germline assignment: CDR1 LNHDA and CDR2 SQIVND (reference sequence). The CDR3 here is CASSMSRFEKLFF. CDR3 DNA: TGTGCCAGTAGTATGTCGCGGTTTGAAAAACTGTTTTTT. The whole variable domain, remainder taken from reference TRBV19 and TRBJ1-4, is DGGITQSPKYLFRKEGQNVTLSCEQNLNHDAMYWYRQDPGQGLRLIYYSQIVNDFQKGDIAEGYSVSREKKESFPLTVTSAQKNPTAFYLCASSMSRFEKLFFGSGTQLSVL.

The chain is built from TRBV7-2 and TRBJ2-7, with D tentatively TRBD1 (5 bases). V was trimmed by 1 base and J by 6 bases, leaving 10 bases between them. The CDR3 is 13 amino acids. The germline CDR1 and CDR2 sequences are SGHTA and FQGNSA. DNA for the CDR3: TGTGCCAGCAGCTTAGGGGGCAGGACCGAGCAGTACTTC. The encoded protein is CASSLGGRTEQYF.

As regards this clone: Other nucleotide sequences in the sample specify the same CDR3. V usage is TRBV5-1 and J usage is TRBJ2-7, with TRBD1 matching over 10 bases. The CDR3 has 15 residues. V shed 4 bases, J shed 2 bases, and the junction held 6 bases outside the gene matches. Looked up from germline, CDR1 is SGHRS and CDR2 is YFSETQ. CDR3 DNA: TGCGCCAGCAGCCCGGGACAGGGGTCGACCTACGAGCAGTACTTC. Translated: CASSPGQGSTYEQYF.

The V call is TRBV3-1 (or the pseudogene TRBV3-2), the J call TRBJ1-1; TRBD1 might be the D (6 bases). Per germline, CDR1 LGHDT and CDR2 YNNKEL (reference sequence). The V and J ends lost 6 bases and 1 base respectively, with 12 bases between them. The CDR3 contains 14 residues. CDR3 sequence reads: CASRHRQANTEAFF. The DNA for the CDR3 is TGTGCCAGCAGACATAGACAGGCGAACACTGAAGCTTTCTTT.

This chain links TRBV6-2 or TRBV6-3 with TRBJ1-2, with a weak D call TRBD1 (6 bases). The V gene's germline CDR1 is MNHEY and CDR2 SVGEGT. The germline V and J ends were trimmed by 2 bases and 4 bases, with 14 bases remaining between them. The CDR3 has 15 amino acids. CDR3: CASSYIMGASYGYTF. The CDR3 region has the DNA TGTGCCAGCAGTTACATTATGGGGGCCAGCTATGGCTACACCTTC.

V and J are TRBV18 and TRBJ1-4, with unresolved D. This CDR3 spans 15 amino acids. Trimming left V 2 bases short and J 8 bases short, with 15 bases between. CDR1 is KGHSH and CDR2 is LQKENI in the germline V gene. The CDR3 loop reads CASSPAGAVREKLFF. DNA of the CDR3: TGTGCCAGCTCACCAGCAGGAGCGGTTCGGGAAAAACTGTTTTTT. Drawing the rest from reference TRBV18 and TRBJ1-4, the complete variable domain is NAGVMQNPRHLVRRRGQEARLRCSPMKGHSHVYWYRQLPEEGLKFMVYLQKENIIDESGMPKERFSAEFPKEGPSILRIQQVVRGDSAAYFCASSPAGAVREKLFFGSGTQLSVL.

The V gene is TRBV3-1 (or the pseudogene TRBV3-2), the J gene TRBJ2-1, with a possible D match to TRBD1 (5 bases). The V end lost 3 bases, the J end lost 2 bases, and 8 bases lay between the germline ends. From germline, CDR1 is LGHDT and CDR2 YNNKEL (reference sequence). The CDR3 covers 14 residues. The CDR3 loop reads CASSHTDTYNEQFF. The CDR3 nucleotides are TGTGCCAGCAGCCATACGGACACCTACAATGAGCAGTTCTTC.